A single sample is the source of the 17 T cell receptor beta chains below, sequenced in a study of blood T cell repertoires in COVID-19. The protocol was immunoSEQ multiplex PCR, while the TCRdb copy is restricted to in-frame clones and leaves out a portion. The sample holds hundreds of thousands of clones, 83% seen once. The sequenced material came from PBMCs or T cells enriched from blood (not recorded which). The source of these receptors is a woman in her 50s who had been exposed to COVID-19.

The J gene is TRBJ2-3, the V gene TRBV19; 11 bases map to TRBD2. This CDR3 has 18 residues. Germline assignment: CDR1 LNHDA and CDR2 SQIVND (reference sequence). The V segment lost 8 bases and the J segment 1 base; nucleotides outside the gene matches: 14. Here the CDR3 reads CASAGRSGGALGTDTQYF. The CDR3 bases are TGTGCCAGTGCCGGGCGTAGCGGGGGGGCCCTTGGCACAGATACGCAGTATTTT.

This chain joins TRBV5-8 and TRBJ2-7; D perhaps matches TRBD2 (5 bases). The V gene lost 2 bases and the J gene lost 0 bases, with 15 bases spanning the gap. The CDR3 totals 16 residues. Germline V gene sequence: CDR1 SGHTS, CDR2 YDEGEE. The CDR3 DNA is TGTGCCAGCAGCTTCCGGGATCAGGTGATCTCCTACGAGCAGTACTTC. Protein product: CASSFRDQVISYEQYF.

The chain employs TRBV7-9 and TRBJ1-2; TRBD1 aligns across 8 bases. This CDR3 comprises 14 residues. Germline CDR1 reads SEHNR; CDR2 reads FQNEAQ (reference sequence). With V trimmed by 5 bases and J by 3 bases, 5 bases remained unmatched. The CDR3 bases are TGTGCCAGCAGCCCAGGGGGCAGTTACTATGGCTACACCTTC. Protein sequence: CASSPGGSYYGYTF.

The chain joins TRBV19 to TRBJ1-4; D remains ambiguous. This CDR3 contains 13 residues. CDR1 is LNHDA and CDR2 is SQIVND in the germline V gene (reference sequence). CDR3 DNA sequence: TGTTCGGGAGTCGGCAGAAGTAATGAAAAACTGTTTTTT. Encoded protein: CSGVGRSNEKLFF.

This rearrangement joins TRBV7-2 to TRBJ2-7; TRBD2 agrees at 10 bases. With 3 bases clipped from V and 2 bases from J, the junction kept 7 bases outside the gene matches. The germline gives CDR1 SGHTA, CDR2 FQGNSA. The CDR3 sequence is 16 residues long. The CDR3 DNA is TGTGCCAGCAGCTTTCCTCTTAGCGGGGGGACCTACGAGCAGTACTTC. It encodes CASSFPLSGGTYEQYF.

The V call is TRBV19, the J call TRBJ2-1; TRBD2 matches at 12 bases. V shed 6 bases, J shed 6 bases, and the junction held 6 bases outside the gene matches. The CDR3 has 15 residues. Per germline, CDR1 LNHDA and CDR2 SQIVND (reference sequence). CDR3 DNA sequence: TGTGCCAGTAGCCGAGCTAGCGGGGGGGCCAATGAGCAGTTCTTC. Translating it yields CASSRASGGANEQFF.

This clone was counted a single time. The CDR3 loop is CSALERPTDTQYF. The CDR3 DNA reads TGCAGCGCCCTGGAGCGGCCCACAGATACGCAGTATTTT. The chain recombines TRBV29-1 with TRBJ2-3; tentative D call: TRBD2 (5 bases). Trimming cost V 7 bases and J 2 bases, with 13 bases left between them. Germline assignment: CDR1 SQVTM and CDR2 ANQGSEA. CDR3 length: 13 residues.

The count of this clone is one. The gene calls are TRBV19 and TRBJ2-5; tentatively, D is TRBD2 (6 bases). The CDR3 is 13 residues long. Germline CDR1 LNHDA, CDR2 SQIVND (reference sequence). Deletions cut 3 bases from V and 5 bases from J, with 10 bases between. CDR3 amino acids: CASSITGVETQYF. The CDR3 DNA follows: TGTGCCAGTAGTATCACGGGGGTGGAGACCCAGTACTTC. Supplemented by reference TRBV19 and TRBJ2-5, the full variable domain reads DGGITQSPKYLFRKEGQNVTLSCEQNLNHDAMYWYRQDPGQGLRLIYYSQIVNDFQKGDIAEGYSVSREKKESFPLTVTSAQKNPTAFYLCASSITGVETQYFGPGTRLLVL.

The CDR3 reads CASSPWTANSGNTIYF. The CDR3 DNA sequence: TGTGCCAGCAGTCCCTGGACAGCCAACTCTGGAAACACCATATATTTT. V is TRBV6-2 or TRBV6-3 and J is TRBJ1-3, with a tentative D call TRBD1 (6 bases). The V end was cut by 5 bases, the J end by 0 bases, with 14 bases between. The CDR3 consists of 16 residues. In germline, CDR1 is MNHEY, CDR2 SVGEGT.

The gene calls are TRBV19 and TRBJ1-4; D is unclear. Germline V CDR1 and CDR2: LNHDA, SQIVND (reference sequence). V was shortened by 5 bases and J by 4 bases, with 20 bases between the two germline ends. This CDR3 region has 17 residues. The CDR3 sequence is CASSVGRNQVINEKLFF. CDR3 DNA sequence: TGTGCCAGTAGTGTCGGGAGAAATCAGGTGATTAATGAAAAACTGTTTTTT.

The rearrangement links TRBV9 to TRBJ2-1; 10 nucleotides align to TRBD2. Germline values: CDR1 SGDLS, CDR2 YYNGEE. CDR3 length: 16 amino acids. The V gene end was trimmed by 1 base and the J gene end by 8 bases; junction bases not matched to a gene: 9. In DNA, the CDR3 is TGTGCCAGCAGCGTACGCGTAGCGGGGGGTCGCGATGAGCAGTTCTTC. This encodes CASSVRVAGGRDEQFF.

The chain links TRBV5-1 to TRBJ2-7, with 8 bases lining up with TRBD2. The trim removed 0 bases at V and 3 bases at J, leaving 5 bases unmatched. The germline CDR1 and CDR2 sequences are SGHRS and YFSETQ. The CDR3 runs to 15 residues. The CDR3, as DNA: TGCGCCAGCAGCTTGGCGGGGGGGGACGGCTACGAGCAGTACTTC. Translation gives CASSLAGGDGYEQYF.

The chain employs TRBV6-1 and TRBJ1-2; weak D call: TRBD1 (5 bases). In germline, CDR1 is MNHNS, CDR2 SASEGT. V shed 2 bases and J shed 4 bases, with 8 bases lying between them. This CDR3 spans 13 amino acids. In DNA form, the CDR3 reads TGTGCCAGCAGTGAACCAGGGCCCTATGGCTACACCTTC. Translated: CASSEPGPYGYTF.

This clone came up once. This chain links TRBV11-2 with TRBJ2-7, with 8 bases that match TRBD2. Germline loops: CDR1 SGHAT, CDR2 FQNNGV. V was pared by 5 bases and J by 2 bases, with 8 bases of the junction left unmatched. The CDR3 is 15 residues long. Written as DNA, the CDR3 is TGTGCCAGCAGCCGGGGGGGAGCGGCAACCTACGAGCAGTACTTC. The encoded protein is CASSRGGAATYEQYF.

This clone was recorded once. This chain joins TRBV13 and TRBJ1-2; tentative D call: TRBD1 (5 bases). V lost 4 bases and J 2 bases, leaving 11 bases between the germline ends. CDR3 length equals 14 residues. Per germline, CDR1 PRHDT and CDR2 FYEKMQ (reference sequence). The DNA of the CDR3 is TGTGCCAGCAGCTCAGGGATGGAGAACTATGGCTACACCTTC. Protein product: CASSSGMENYGYTF.

The chain recombines TRBV27 with TRBJ1-1, with D unclear. The CDR3 has 14 amino acids. CDR1 and CDR2 from the germline V gene are MNHEY and SMNVEV (reference sequence). Trimming took off 5 bases at V and 0 bases at J, with 10 bases between the two ends. CDR3 sequence reads: CASSPDNLNTEAFF. CDR3 coding DNA: TGTGCCAGCAGTCCCGACAACCTGAACACTGAAGCTTTCTTT.

This chain connects TRBV4-2 to TRBJ1-1; 10 bases match TRBD1. CDR1 is LGHNA and CDR2 is YNFKEQ in the germline V gene. The V and J ends lost 4 bases and 0 bases, in that order; junction bases with no gene match: 8. The CDR3 sequence is 17 residues long. CDR3 in DNA: TGTGCCAGCAGCCCCCGGGACAGGGGCCCTTTGAACACTGAAGCTTTCTTT. Translated, it gives CASSPRDRGPLNTEAFF.